This T cell receptor (beta chain) is from a study of blood T cells in healthy people across ages (dated by TCRdb to the mid-2010s). Notes on the research overall: In model experiments, template switching captured roughly one uniquely barcoded TCR beta cDNA molecule for every two T cells. Age-related changes in TCR beta repertoire diversity were measured in the study by deep sequencing normalized with unique cDNA molecular identifiers. The donors were divided into four age groups: young (average approximately 15 years), middle-aged (around 37), aged (roughly 60) and long-lived (more than 75). Donors of different ages were randomly distributed across sequencing lanes to avoid experimental bias. For two donors (one aged 18 to 29 and one aged 80 or older), the study analyzed two additional independent replicas of 1 million unique cDNA reads from the same blood draw.

General study outcomes and caveats: Because the CMV infection status of the donors was unknown, age-related changes in expanded clonotypes may potentially have been confounded. Total diversity estimates from one million sequenced T cells were considered lower bounds and underestimates. Bulk unsorted PBMC profiling prevented conclusive comparison of naive and antigen-experienced compartments. Compared with the aged group, the long-lived group had more naive CD4+ T cells, fewer expanded clones and increased TCR diversity, a pattern suggesting age selection. There was a strong correlation between observed TCR beta diversity and the percentage of naive T cells measured by flow cytometry. As age increased, observed TCR beta diversity per million T cells dropped in a roughly linear way, and a significant reduction was already evident by age 40.

To prepare the library, 5' RACE was applied. Sequencing relied on an Illumina HiSeq 2500. The second PCR ran for about 7 to 11 cycles and used a J-beta primer mix along with a sample-barcoded 5' primer. A unique molecular identifier was introduced onto each TCR beta cDNA molecule by a template-switch 5' adaptor carrying 12 random nucleotides. Each sample yielded at least 3 million CDR3-containing paired-end reads. First-strand cDNA synthesis was performed from all RNA using the Mint cDNA synthesis kit, with priming by a TRBC-specific oligonucleotide. After uracil-DNA glycosylase treatment, a first 18-cycle PCR used universal primers M1SS and BC2_uni_R on all cDNA. The source study handled its data this way. For normalization, 1 million high-quality reads were randomly selected from each sample, with every read carrying a distinct molecular identifier. Instead of being binned into consensus sequences, reads that shared molecular identifiers were thrown out. MiTCR, run with a Q25 quality threshold and the strictest error-elimination algorithm, handled CDR3 identification, clonotype clustering and error correction. A nonparametric unseen species model using Euler transformation provided a lower-bound estimate of total TCR beta diversity. TCRdb reprocessed the public reads (quality trimming at Q25 with fastp, clone calling with MiXCR) and kept in-frame beta chains. When rows share a CDR3 protein, they turn into one entry using the most common DNA and genes. TCRdb, rather than the study authors, made the V and J calls. In this sample the table shows some 1.4 million distinct CDR3 sequences, about 43% of which occur a single time. The ten largest clonotypes hold 6.5% to 10% of the sample.

The 40 or so donors, aged about 6 to 100 years, were systemically healthy Caucasian individuals from Russia. Each donor gave ten milliliters of peripheral blood, collected into EDTA-treated Vacutainer tubes. Ficoll-Paque density-gradient centrifugation was used to isolate PBMCs, with at least 6.5 million per sample. Total RNA was extracted from PBMCs with Trizol reagent, with at least 6 micrograms obtained per sample. For every donor, an aliquot of PBMCs went through flow cytometry to measure the percentages of naive CD45RAhigh/CD27high T cells. Comment on this clonotype: The clone's antigen remains unknown. Per-base qualities were not stored, and no clone one base away is much larger.

Based on the germline V gene, the CDR1 and CDR2 sequences are ENHRY and SYGVKD. The CDR3 measures 15 amino acids from cysteine to phenylalanine. Just the 45-base CDR3 DNA is kept, in frame starting at base 1. V trim: 10 bases; J trim: 10 bases; unmatched bases: 19. Material: blood. This receptor was identified in a woman aged 18-30 years in good health. In this chain, TRBV10-3 is recombined with TRBJ1-1; TRBD1 matches 9 bases in the middle. The CDR3 protein sequence reads: CATRGQGSSLAAAFF. The DNA sequence is given as TGTGCCACTCGAGGACAGGGGAGCTCTCTCGCGGCAGCTTTCTTT.